These T cell receptor beta chains were read from a single sample in a study of cytomegalovirus exposure and HLA in healthy donors. TCRdb keeps only in-frame clones here, not all; method: immunoSEQ multiplex PCR. This sample yields approximately 210,000 clones, of which roughly 86% are seen a single time; around 1.6% belongs to the top ten. Specimen: PBMCs. Every receptor here comes from a woman under 30 in good health and CMV-seronegative. The CDR3 runs from the conserved cysteine through the conserved F or W. Fields, in order: D gene, J gene, V gene, clone size, CDR3 protein, CDR3 DNA. A D gene is named only where the DNA matches it firmly. Expanded clones are given a class, and other clones once, few, many or no size at all.

d_gene: TRBD2
j_gene: TRBJ2-7
v_gene: TRBV7-8
abundance: once
CDR3aa: CASSLLAGGPRTYEQYF
CDR3nt: TGTGCCAGCAGCCTACTAGCGGGGGGGCCCCGTACCTACGAGCAGTACTTC

d_gene: NA
j_gene: TRBJ1-1
v_gene: TRBV9
abundance: NA
CDR3aa: CASSVDPGAEAFF
CDR3nt: TGTGCCAGCAGCGTAGATCCAGGGGCGGAAGCTTTCTTT

d_gene: NA
j_gene: TRBJ1-5
v_gene: TRBV5-1
abundance: NA
CDR3aa: CASSMGGTEPQHF
CDR3nt: TGCGCCAGCAGCATGGGCGGAACGGAGCCCCAGCATTTT

d_gene: NA
j_gene: TRBJ1-1
v_gene: TRBV18
abundance: NA
CDR3aa: CASSLPGGPQVEAFF
CDR3nt: TGTGCCAGCTCACTACCCGGGGGACCCCAGGTCGAAGCTTTCTTT

d_gene: TRBD1
j_gene: TRBJ2-7
v_gene: TRBV6-1
abundance: NA
CDR3aa: CASTKGQGNEQYF
CDR3nt: TGTGCCAGTACCAAAGGACAGGGTAACGAGCAGTACTTC

d_gene: TRBD1
j_gene: TRBJ2-7
v_gene: TRBV5-1
abundance: NA
CDR3aa: CASSSRTGWDYEQYF
CDR3nt: TGCGCCAGCAGCTCCCGGACAGGGTGGGACTACGAGCAGTACTTC

d_gene: TRBD1
j_gene: TRBJ1-4
v_gene: TRBV30
abundance: NA
CDR3aa: CAWGTGLLEKLFF
CDR3nt: TGTGCCTGGGGGACAGGGTTATTAGAAAAACTGTTTTTT

d_gene: TRBD1
j_gene: TRBJ1-1
v_gene: TRBV25-1
abundance: NA
CDR3aa: CASRPGTGRTLNTEAFF
CDR3nt: TGTGCCAGCAGACCCGGGACAGGGAGAACCCTGAACACTGAAGCTTTCTTT

d_gene: TRBD2
j_gene: TRBJ2-3
v_gene: TRBV14
abundance: NA
CDR3aa: CASSQGFGGRRDTQYF
CDR3nt: TGTGCCAGCAGCCAAGGTTTTGGCGGGAGGAGAGATACGCAGTATTTT

d_gene: NA
j_gene: TRBJ2-7
v_gene: TRBV6-5
abundance: NA
CDR3aa: CASSPYRYSYEQYF
CDR3nt: TGTGCCAGCAGTCCCTACAGATACTCCTACGAGCAGTACTTC

d_gene: TRBD2
j_gene: TRBJ2-1
v_gene: TRBV29-1
abundance: NA
CDR3aa: CSVGGGESNNEQFF
CDR3nt: TGCAGCGTTGGGGGAGGGGAATCGAACAATGAGCAGTTCTTC

d_gene: NA
j_gene: TRBJ2-3
v_gene: TRBV30
abundance: NA
CDR3aa: CAWSLGSPGDTQYF
CDR3nt: TGTGCCTGGAGCCTTGGGTCCCCAGGGGATACGCAGTATTTT

d_gene: TRBD1
j_gene: TRBJ1-2
v_gene: TRBV29-1
abundance: NA
CDR3aa: CSVERMQGTANYGYTF
CDR3nt: TGCAGCGTTGAACGAATGCAAGGGACAGCTAACTATGGCTACACCTTC

d_gene: NA
j_gene: TRBJ2-7
v_gene: TRBV11-2
abundance: few
CDR3aa: CASSLTQPYEQYF
CDR3nt: TGTGCCAGCAGCTTAACACAGCCCTACGAGCAGTACTTC

d_gene: NA
j_gene: TRBJ2-3
v_gene: TRBV7-8
abundance: NA
CDR3aa: CASSLGSGPSQRTDTQYF
CDR3nt: TGTGCCAGCAGCTTAGGGAGCGGACCCAGCCAAAGGACAGATACGCAGTATTTT

d_gene: TRBD2
j_gene: TRBJ2-7
v_gene: TRBV6-5
abundance: NA
CDR3aa: CASSRGLTSALSF
CDR3nt: TGTGCCAGCAGCCGGGGACTGACTAGCGCCCTCTCCTTC

d_gene: NA
j_gene: TRBJ2-5
v_gene: TRBV6-5
abundance: NA
CDR3aa: CASSYGGGRAQYF
CDR3nt: TGTGCCAGCAGTTACGGAGGGGGGAGGGCCCAGTACTTC

d_gene: NA
j_gene: TRBJ1-1
v_gene: TRBV5-4
abundance: NA
CDR3aa: CASSLDRLNTEAFF
CDR3nt: TGTGCCAGCAGCCTGGACAGATTGAACACTGAAGCTTTCTTT

d_gene: NA
j_gene: TRBJ1-2
v_gene: TRBV6-1
abundance: once
CDR3aa: CASSEGPGTANYGYTF
CDR3nt: TGTGCCAGCAGTGAAGGCCCCGGAACAGCTAACTATGGCTACACCTTC

d_gene: TRBD1
j_gene: TRBJ1-4
v_gene: TRBV7-9
abundance: NA
CDR3aa: CASSLGQGNEKLFF
CDR3nt: TGTGCCAGCAGCTTGGGACAGGGTAATGAAAAACTGTTTTTT

d_gene: TRBD1
j_gene: TRBJ1-1
v_gene: TRBV19
abundance: NA
CDR3aa: CASSVQGGNTEAFF
CDR3nt: TGTGCCAGTAGTGTACAGGGGGGCAACACTGAAGCTTTCTTT

d_gene: TRBD1
j_gene: TRBJ1-1
v_gene: TRBV5-1
abundance: NA
CDR3aa: CASNPGDRTEAFF
CDR3nt: TGCGCCAGCAACCCAGGGGACAGAACTGAAGCTTTCTTT

d_gene: TRBD2
j_gene: TRBJ2-7
v_gene: TRBV18
abundance: NA
CDR3aa: CASSRDYSPYEQYF
CDR3nt: TGTGCCAGCTCACGGGACTATTCCCCCTACGAGCAGTACTTC

d_gene: TRBD1
j_gene: TRBJ1-6
v_gene: TRBV5-1
abundance: NA
CDR3aa: CASSLEGRGNDSPLHF
CDR3nt: TGCGCCAGCAGCTTGGAGGGCAGGGGGAATGACTCACCCCTCCACTTT

d_gene: TRBD1
j_gene: TRBJ1-4
v_gene: TRBV5-1
abundance: NA
CDR3aa: CASSLLGQGDEKLFF
CDR3nt: TGCGCCAGCAGCTTGCTAGGGCAGGGGGATGAAAAACTGTTTTTT

d_gene: TRBD1
j_gene: TRBJ1-1
v_gene: TRBV6-5
abundance: NA
CDR3aa: CASSYAGQGRAFF
CDR3nt: TGTGCCAGCAGTTACGCGGGACAGGGTCGTGCTTTCTTT